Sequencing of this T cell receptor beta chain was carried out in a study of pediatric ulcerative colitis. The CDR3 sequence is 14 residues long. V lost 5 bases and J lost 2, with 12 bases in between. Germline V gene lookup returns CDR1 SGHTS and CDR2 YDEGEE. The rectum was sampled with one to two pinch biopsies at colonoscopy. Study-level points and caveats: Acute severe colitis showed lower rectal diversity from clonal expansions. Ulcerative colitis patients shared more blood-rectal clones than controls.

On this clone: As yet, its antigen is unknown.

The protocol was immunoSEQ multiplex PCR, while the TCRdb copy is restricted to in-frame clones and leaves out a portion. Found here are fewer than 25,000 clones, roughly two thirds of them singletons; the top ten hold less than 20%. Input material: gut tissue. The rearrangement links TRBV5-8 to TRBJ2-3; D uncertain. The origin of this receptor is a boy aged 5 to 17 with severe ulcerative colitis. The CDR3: CASSRRPFTDTQYF. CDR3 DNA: TGTGCCAGCAGTAGGAGACCGTTCACAGATACGCAGTATTTT.